The TCR beta chain under discussion was sequenced for a study of shared clonotypes between healthy human individuals. Study in general: A donor's plate count was three for CD4 naive and three for CD4 memory; CD8 naive had two and CD8 memory one.

Sequenced by immunoSEQ multiplex PCR; TCRdb stores in-frame clones only, minus some. The sample carries just over 2,000,000 clones, about 94% recorded once. This clone has a single count. Positively selected for CCR7, the CD45RO-negative cells used as naive CD8 cells excluded terminally differentiated effector memory CD45RA+ cells. Trimming took 0 bases from V and 0 from J, leaving 12 bases between them. The CDR3 runs 17 residues. The clonotype was recovered from a man in his late teens or twenties in good health. Specimen: naive CD8+ T cells sorted from blood. This chain joins TRBV23-1 and TRBJ1-5, with D possibly TRBD1 on 5 matching bases. TRBV23-1 is annotated as an ORF whose role is uncertain. DNA for the CDR3: TGCGCCAGCAGTCAATCATGGGGCGGCTATAGCAATCAGCCCCAGCATTTT. Translated: CASSQSWGGYSNQPQHF.